The source of this TCR beta chain is a study of T-cell memory formation after mild COVID-19. Study summary: Clusters were largely donor specific.

Researchers used 5'RACE with constant-segment primers to make TCR alpha and TCR beta cDNA libraries that carry sample barcodes and UMIs. From the 5' RACE reads, TCRdb called clonotypes with MiXCR, one entry per CDR3 protein. This sample has around 250,000 distinct CDR3 sequences, with 15% to 20% found just once. The table lists this clonotype with a few counts. As yet, its antigen is unknown. Notes on the study in general: Detection of some responders pre-infection suggested pre-existing cross-reactive memory T cells participated. Contracting CD8+ clones were enriched in EMRA, CD4+ mainly in CM and EM.

The origin of this receptor is a man younger than 35 who had mild COVID-19 (a few samples of this study predate the infection). Cell type and time point are not known. Specimen: PBMCs or a T cell subset sorted from them (not recorded which).

CDR3 region: CSCEQLYTGELFF. The CDR3 bases are TGCAGTTGCGAGCAACTATACACCGGGGAGCTGTTTTTT. This chain connects TRBV20-1 to TRBJ2-2; D unclear. This CDR3 has 13 residues. The germline CDR1 and CDR2 sequences are DFQATT and SNEGSKA (reference sequence). The V and J ends lost 8 bases and 3 bases respectively, with 13 bases between them.